The clone carrying this T cell receptor (beta chain) occurred once. The data belong to a study of OX40 agonist ivuxolimab in advanced cancers. In the study overall: Dose-escalation cases comprised hepatocellular carcinoma, melanoma, renal cell or head and neck cancer. Males comprised over 80% of the group, whose mean age was roughly 64 years (range about 20 to 90).

TCRdb's table, derived via immunoSEQ multiplex PCR, lists solely in-frame clones and lacks some. There are approximately 70,000 clones in the sample; about 90% occur only once, and under 3% lies in the top ten. Germline assignment: CDR1 LGHNA and CDR2 YSLEER. V shed 4 bases and J 2 bases; nucleotides not matched to a gene: 19. CDR3 length: 19 amino acids. Material: CD4+ or CD8+ T cells sorted from blood, obtained in a trial of the OX40 agonist ivuxolimab. This clonotype originated in an adult with an advanced solid tumor such as melanoma, head and neck, liver or kidney cancer. This rearrangement joins TRBV4-3 to TRBJ2-7; 8 bases match TRBD1. The CDR3 region has the DNA TGCGCCAGCAGCCGAAAAAAAGCTGGACGGGACAGGCGAACCTACGAGCAGTACTTC. Translation: CASSRKKAGRDRRTYEQYF.